The rows below give T cell receptor beta chains drawn from one sample of a study of shared clonotypes between healthy human individuals. The protocol was immunoSEQ multiplex PCR, while the TCRdb copy is restricted to in-frame clones and leaves out a portion. The repertoire holds roughly 2,500,000 clones, with approximately 93% as singletons. Input material: naive CD4+ T cells from PBMCs. All receptors come from a man between 18 and 29 years old in good health. Some clones in this sample may be carry-over from other donors' samples. Both conserved end residues are part of each CDR3.

J: TRBJ2-7; V: TRBV18; CDR3: CASSPPWGRSSYEQYF
J: TRBJ2-5; V: TRBV9; CDR3: CASSRSLEETQYF
J: TRBJ1-4; V: TRBV6-5; CDR3: CASRGRGDANEKLFF
J: TRBJ1-4; V: TRBV9; CDR3: CASSVGGKEKLFF
J: TRBJ2-2; V: TRBV5-4; CDR3: CASRDPGQGSTGELFF
J: TRBJ1-2; V: TRBV5-5; CDR3: CASSSNFGYTF
J: TRBJ1-3; V: TRBV10-3; CDR3: CAINQELGNTIYF
J: TRBJ1-2; V: TRBV9; CDR3: CASSVEGWRGYTF
J: TRBJ2-7; V: TRBV28; CDR3: CASTTGLATYEQYF
J: TRBJ2-3; V: TRBV5-4; CDR3: CASSFHSGVDGDTQYF
J: TRBJ1-4; V: TRBV14; CDR3: CASSQRIAITPGSEKLFF
J: TRBJ2-3; V: TRBV7-2; CDR3: CASSLRRSGTDTQYF
J: TRBJ2-7; V: TRBV10-3; CDR3: CAISEKFGGMYEQYF
J: TRBJ2-1; V: TRBV30; CDR3: CAWRKKWGESSYNEQFF
J: TRBJ2-2; V: TRBV7-9; CDR3: CASSPGTGFNTGELFF
J: TRBJ2-1; V: TRBV27; CDR3: CASSPLGGTGGNEQFF
J: TRBJ2-6; V: TRBV5-1; CDR3: CASRGAQNAGANVLTF
J: TRBJ2-1; V: TRBV30; CDR3: CAWSTLAGGYYNEQFF
J: TRBJ2-1; V: TRBV21-1; CDR3: CASSKVTRRYNEQFF
J: TRBJ2-5; V: TRBV30; CDR3: CAQRTRGVEETQYF